This T cell receptor beta chain is drawn from a study of shared clonotypes between healthy human individuals. About this clone: What it binds is unknown.

The table came from immunoSEQ multiplex PCR; TCRdb's copy has only in-frame clones and leaves some out. The top ten hold 1.5% of the sample, which has about 980,000 clones, 70% to 85% seen once. Germline assignment: CDR1 LNHNV and CDR2 YYDKDF (reference sequence). The V and J ends lost 3 bases and 7 bases, in that order; junction bases with no gene match: 10. This CDR3 contains 16 residues. Overall study findings and caveats: An expected dependence of interdonor clonotype sharing on sequencing depth was noted. Generally, naive subsets (rather than memory subsets) showed larger estimated richness. A few donors had around 5% of their naive CD4 clonotypes in common.

This sequence originates from a man between 18 and 29 years old in good health. Sequencing used memory CD4+ T cells sorted from blood. Described subset: CD45RA-negative fraction. This sequence joins TRBV15 and TRBJ2-2; the match to TRBD1 covers 8 bases. The CDR3 is CATSSSQGVWIGELFF. The CDR3 DNA follows: TGTGCCACCAGCAGTTCACAGGGGGTATGGATCGGGGAGCTGTTTTTT.